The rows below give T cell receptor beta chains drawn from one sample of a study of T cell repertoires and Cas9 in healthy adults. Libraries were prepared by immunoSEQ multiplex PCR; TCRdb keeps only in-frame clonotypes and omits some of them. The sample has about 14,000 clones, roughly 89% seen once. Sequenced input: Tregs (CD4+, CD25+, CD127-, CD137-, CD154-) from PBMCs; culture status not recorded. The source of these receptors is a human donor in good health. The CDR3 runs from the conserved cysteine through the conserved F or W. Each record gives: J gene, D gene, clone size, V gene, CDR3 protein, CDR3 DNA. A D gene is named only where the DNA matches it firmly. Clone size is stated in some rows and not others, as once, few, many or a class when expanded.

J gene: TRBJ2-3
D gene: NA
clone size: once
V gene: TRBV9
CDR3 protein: CASSVSMADTQYF
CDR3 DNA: TGTGCCAGCAGCGTATCGATGGCAGATACGCAGTATTTT

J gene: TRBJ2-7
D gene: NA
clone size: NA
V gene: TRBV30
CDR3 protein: CASDGTDPEQYF
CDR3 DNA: TGTGCCTCGGACGGAACGGACCCCGAGCAGTACTTC

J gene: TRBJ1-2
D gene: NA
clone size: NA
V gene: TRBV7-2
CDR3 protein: CASSLGNNYGYTF
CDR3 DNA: TGTGCCAGCAGCTTAGGAAACAACTATGGCTACACCTTC

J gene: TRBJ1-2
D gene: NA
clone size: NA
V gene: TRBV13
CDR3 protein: CASSWAGEGYTF
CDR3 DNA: TGTGCCAGCAGCTGGGCGGGAGAGGGCTACACCTTC

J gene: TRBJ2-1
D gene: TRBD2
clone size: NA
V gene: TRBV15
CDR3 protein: CATSKYLAGTSYNEQFF
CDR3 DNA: TGTGCCACCAGCAAGTACCTAGCGGGTACGTCCTACAATGAGCAGTTCTTC

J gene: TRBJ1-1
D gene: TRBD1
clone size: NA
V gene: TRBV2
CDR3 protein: CASRKPTGGDPNTEAFF
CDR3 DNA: TGTGCCAGCAGGAAACCGACAGGGGGTGACCCGAACACTGAAGCTTTCTTT

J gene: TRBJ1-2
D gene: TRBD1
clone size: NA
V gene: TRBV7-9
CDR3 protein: CASSPDRVNYGYTF
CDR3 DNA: TGTGCCAGCAGCCCGGACAGGGTGAACTATGGCTACACCTTC

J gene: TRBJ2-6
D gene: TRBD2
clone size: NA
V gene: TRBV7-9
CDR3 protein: CASSLGLASGANVLTF
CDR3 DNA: TGTGCCAGCAGCCTGGGACTAGCTTCTGGGGCCAACGTCCTGACTTTC

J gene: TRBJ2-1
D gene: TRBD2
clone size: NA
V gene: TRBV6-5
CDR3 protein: CASSYDMIAGAGEQFF
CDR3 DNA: TGTGCCAGCAGTTATGACATGATAGCGGGAGCCGGTGAGCAGTTCTTC

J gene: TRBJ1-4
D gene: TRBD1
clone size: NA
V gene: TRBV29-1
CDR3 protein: CSGGQGGEKLFF
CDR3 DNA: TGCAGCGGGGGACAGGGTGGGGAAAAACTGTTTTTT

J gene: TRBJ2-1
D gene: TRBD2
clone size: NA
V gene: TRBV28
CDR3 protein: CASRGRARLNEQFF
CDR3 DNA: TGTGCCAGCAGGGGGAGGGCCCGGCTGAATGAGCAGTTCTTC

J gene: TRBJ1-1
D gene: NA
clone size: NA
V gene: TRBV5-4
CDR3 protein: CASRRGGTGTEAFF
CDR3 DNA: TGTGCCAGCAGGCGGGGGGGCACCGGCACTGAAGCTTTCTTT

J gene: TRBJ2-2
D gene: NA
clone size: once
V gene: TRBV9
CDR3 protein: CASSVVGGLRNTGELFF
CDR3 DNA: TGTGCCAGCAGCGTAGTGGGGGGGCTCCGTAACACCGGGGAGCTGTTTTTT

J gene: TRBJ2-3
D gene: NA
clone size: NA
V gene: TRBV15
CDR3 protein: CATSRDFVGATDTQYF
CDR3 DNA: TGTGCCACCAGCAGAGATTTTGTGGGAGCCACAGATACGCAGTATTTT

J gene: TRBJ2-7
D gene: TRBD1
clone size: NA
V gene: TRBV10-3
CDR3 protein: CAISLGTGVAYEQYF
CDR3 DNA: TGTGCCATCAGTCTCGGGACAGGGGTTGCCTACGAGCAGTACTTC

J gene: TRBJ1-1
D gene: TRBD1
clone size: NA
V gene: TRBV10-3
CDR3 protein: CAISELDRGRTEAFF
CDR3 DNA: TGTGCCATCAGTGAGCTTGACAGGGGGCGAACTGAAGCTTTCTTT

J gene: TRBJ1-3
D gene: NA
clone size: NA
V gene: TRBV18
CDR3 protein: CASSPGVGNTIYF
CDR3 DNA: TGTGCCAGCTCACCAGGGGTCGGAAACACCATATATTTT

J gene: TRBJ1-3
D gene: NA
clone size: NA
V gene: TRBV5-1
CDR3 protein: CASSTGGPQTGILSGNTIYF
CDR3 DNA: TGCGCCAGCAGTACTGGGGGGCCGCAAACAGGGATCCTCTCTGGAAACACCATATATTTT

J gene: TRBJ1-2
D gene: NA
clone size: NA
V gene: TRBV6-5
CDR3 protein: CASWTRTQPYGYTF
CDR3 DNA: TGTGCCAGCTGGACACGAACGCAACCCTATGGCTACACCTTC

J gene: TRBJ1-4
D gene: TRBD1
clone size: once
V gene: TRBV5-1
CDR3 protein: CASSQRQGATNEKLFF
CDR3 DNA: TGCGCCAGCAGCCAACGACAGGGAGCAACTAATGAAAAACTGTTTTTT

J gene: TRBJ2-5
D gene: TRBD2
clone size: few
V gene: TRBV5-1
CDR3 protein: CASSGGLAGETQYF
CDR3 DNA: TGCGCCAGCAGCGGGGGACTAGCGGGGGAAACCCAGTACTTC

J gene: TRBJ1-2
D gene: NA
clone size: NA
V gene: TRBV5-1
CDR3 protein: CASSFWQGNYGYTF
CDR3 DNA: TGCGCCAGCAGCTTTTGGCAGGGGAACTATGGCTACACCTTC

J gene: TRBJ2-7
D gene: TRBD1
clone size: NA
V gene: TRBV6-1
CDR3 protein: CASRGQGVYEQYF
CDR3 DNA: TGTGCCAGCAGGGGACAGGGGGTTTACGAGCAGTACTTC

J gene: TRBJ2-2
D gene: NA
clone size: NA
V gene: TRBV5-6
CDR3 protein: CASSLSGWNTGELFF
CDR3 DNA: TGTGCCAGCAGCTTATCAGGGTGGAACACCGGGGAGCTGTTTTTT

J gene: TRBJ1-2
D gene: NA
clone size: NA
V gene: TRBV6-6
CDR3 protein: CASYGEYGYTF
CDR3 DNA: TGTGCCAGCTACGGGGAGTATGGCTACACCTTC

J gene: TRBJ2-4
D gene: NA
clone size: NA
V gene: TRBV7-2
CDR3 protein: CASSLAKNIQYF
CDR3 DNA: TGTGCCAGCAGCTTAGCCAAAAACATTCAGTACTTC

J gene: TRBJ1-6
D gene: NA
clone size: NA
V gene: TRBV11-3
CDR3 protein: CASSSLSTSPLHF
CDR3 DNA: TGTGCCAGCAGCTCCCTAAGTACTTCACCCCTCCACTTT

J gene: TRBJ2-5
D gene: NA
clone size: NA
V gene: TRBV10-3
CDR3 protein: CATHDGPQETQYF
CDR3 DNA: TGTGCCACCCACGATGGGCCTCAAGAGACCCAGTACTTC

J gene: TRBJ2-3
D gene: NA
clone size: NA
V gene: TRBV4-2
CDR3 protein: CASSQGQATDTQYF
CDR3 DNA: TGTGCCAGCAGCCAAGGACAGGCTACAGATACGCAGTATTTT

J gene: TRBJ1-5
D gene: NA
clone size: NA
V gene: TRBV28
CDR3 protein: CASSPRLVGVRQPQHF
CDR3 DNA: TGTGCCAGCAGTCCCCGTTTGGTGGGGGTTAGACAGCCCCAGCATTTT

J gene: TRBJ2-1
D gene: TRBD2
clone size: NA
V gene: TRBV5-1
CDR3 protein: CASSYHSGSGYNEQFF
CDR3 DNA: TGCGCCAGCAGCTACCATAGCGGGAGTGGGTACAATGAGCAGTTCTTC

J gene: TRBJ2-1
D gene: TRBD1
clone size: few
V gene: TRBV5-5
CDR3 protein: CASSLNRGEWNEQFF
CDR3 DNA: TGTGCCAGCAGCTTGAACAGGGGTGAATGGAATGAGCAGTTCTTC

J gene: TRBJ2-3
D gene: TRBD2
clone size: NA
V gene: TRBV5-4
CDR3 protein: CASSLVGLAGWRGPTDTQYF
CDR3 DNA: TGTGCCAGCAGCTTGGTGGGACTAGCGGGATGGAGGGGGCCCACAGATACGCAGTATTTT

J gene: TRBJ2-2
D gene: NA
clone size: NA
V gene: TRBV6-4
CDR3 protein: CASSDGTANTGELFF
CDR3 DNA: TGTGCCAGCAGTGATGGGACGGCAAACACCGGGGAGCTGTTTTTT

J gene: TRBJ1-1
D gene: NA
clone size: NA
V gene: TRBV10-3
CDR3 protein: CATQQNTEAFF
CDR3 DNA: TGTGCCACCCAGCAGAACACTGAAGCTTTCTTT

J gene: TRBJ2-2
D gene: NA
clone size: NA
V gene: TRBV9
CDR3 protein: CASSVSPQHGGELFF
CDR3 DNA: TGTGCCAGCAGCGTATCTCCACAACATGGCGGGGAGCTGTTTTTT

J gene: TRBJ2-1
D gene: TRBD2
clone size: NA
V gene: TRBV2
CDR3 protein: CASSRTSGGYNEQFF
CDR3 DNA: TGTGCCAGCAGTAGGACTAGCGGGGGATACAATGAGCAGTTCTTC